This TCR beta chain was observed in a study of control samples from healthy donors and cancer patients. CDR1 and CDR2 from the germline V gene are MNHNS and SASEGT. The CDR3 spans 13 residues. V lost 3 bases, J lost 6 bases, and 2 bases stayed unmatched. Assay: immunoSEQ multiplex PCR; the TCRdb copy retains only in-frame clones and omits some. The sample has about 150,000 clones, 94% seen once. This TCR was recovered from a man aged 35-49 years in good health. The sample taken for sequencing was blood. The chain employs TRBV6-1 and TRBJ1-5; 7 bases are shared with TRBD1. The CDR3 coding sequence is TGTGCCAGCAGTGAGGGACAGTCTCAGCCCCAGCATTTT. It encodes CASSEGQSQPQHF.